This T cell receptor beta chain emerged from a study of T cell repertoires in cytomegalovirus infection. Study in general: Shared public TCR beta signatures pointed to both CMV infection and a matching HLA type.

This clonotype was counted ten times or more. Its antigen is currently unknown. The junction had 9 bases not matched to a gene; V was cut back by 0 bases and J by 8 bases. CDR1 and CDR2 from the germline V gene are SGHTA and FQGNSA. CDR3 length equals 17 residues. General study findings and limits: Carriage of CMV together with the relevant HLA was identifiable through cumulative public TCR beta family frequency. CMV-specific TCR beta clonotypes restricted by HLA-C dominated the ex vivo response.

TCRdb re-analysed the reads in MiXCR, keeping a single row per CDR3 protein. The sample has about 140,000 distinct CDR3 sequences, under 8.5% seen once. The chain recombines TRBV7-2 with TRBJ1-6, with 8 bases lining up with TRBD1. The TCR originated in a human donor in good health (CMV status not recorded). Some clones in this sample may be carry-over from other donors' samples. The source material was PBMCs. The CDR3 nucleotides are TGTGCCAGCAGCTTAGCGCGGGGCAGGGGGCTGGATTCACCCCTCCACTTT. Translation: CASSLARGRGLDSPLHF.